Here is one T cell receptor (beta chain) with its context. The V gene end was trimmed by 6 bases and the J gene end by 4 bases; junction bases not matched to a gene: 7. This CDR3 is 14 amino acids long. From germline, CDR1 is LGHDT and CDR2 YNNKEL (reference sequence). This record comes from a study of blood T cell repertoires in COVID-19. The study recruited people aged about 18 to 95 years across 24 US areas. Which cohort a participant joined came from the clinical history participants gave. What the recovered Cohort 3 donors had was two negative PCRs, clearance, or symptom resolution. Authors' methods: Estimated nucleated cell counts came from reference gene primer amplification. Produced via immunoSEQ multiplex PCR; TCRdb's table is partial and in-frame only. V, J and clone size are those of that table, while D and trimming were read from the DNA. There are under 500,000 clones in the sample; 80% to 90% occur only once, and 1% to 1.3% lies in the top ten.

V is TRBV3-1 (or the pseudogene TRBV3-2) and J is TRBJ2-7; 9 positions match TRBD1. Sequences were obtained from PBMCs or T cells enriched from blood (not recorded which). The sequence came from a man in his thirties or forties who had recovered from COVID-19. The CDR3 DNA follows: TGTGCCAGCAGTGCGGGACAGGGCCTATACGAGCAGTACTTC. Its translation: CASSAGQGLYEQYF.